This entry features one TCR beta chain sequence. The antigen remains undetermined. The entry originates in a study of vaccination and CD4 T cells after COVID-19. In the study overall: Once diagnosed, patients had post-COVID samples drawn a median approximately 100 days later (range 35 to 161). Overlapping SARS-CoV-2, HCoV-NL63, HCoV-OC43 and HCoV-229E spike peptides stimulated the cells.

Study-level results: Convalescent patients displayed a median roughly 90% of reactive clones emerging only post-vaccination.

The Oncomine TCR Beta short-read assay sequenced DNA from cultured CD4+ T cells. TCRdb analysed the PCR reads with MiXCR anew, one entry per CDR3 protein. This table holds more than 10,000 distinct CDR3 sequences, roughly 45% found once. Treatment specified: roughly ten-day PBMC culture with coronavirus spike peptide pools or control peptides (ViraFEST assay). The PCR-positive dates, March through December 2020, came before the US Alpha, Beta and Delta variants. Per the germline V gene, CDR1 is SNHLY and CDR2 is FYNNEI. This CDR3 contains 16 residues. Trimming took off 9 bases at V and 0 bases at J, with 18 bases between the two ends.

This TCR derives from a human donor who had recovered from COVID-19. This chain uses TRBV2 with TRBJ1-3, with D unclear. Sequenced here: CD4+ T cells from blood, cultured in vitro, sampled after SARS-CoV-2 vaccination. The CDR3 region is CASSAIPVDSGNTIYF. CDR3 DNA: TGTGCCAGTTCCGCGATTCCGGTGGACTCTGGAAACACCATATATTTT.